One and the same sample provided the 23 T cell receptor beta chains below, sequenced in a study of T cell repertoires in cytomegalovirus infection. One entry per CDR3 protein results from TCRdb running MiXCR on the reads. The profile shows 270,000 or so distinct CDR3 sequences, about a sixth of them singletons. The sequencing sample was made of CD8+ T cells from PBMCs. These receptors all come from a human donor in good health (CMV status not recorded). Some clones in this sample may be carry-over from other donors' samples.

The table lists this clonotype with a few counts. The V call is TRBV28, the J call TRBJ2-5; D is unclear. Looked up from germline, CDR1 is MDHEN and CDR2 is SYDVKM. The V end lost 1 base, the J end lost 3 bases, and 12 bases lay between the germline ends. This CDR3 contains 15 residues. The CDR3 loop reads CASSLFSRVEETQYF. CDR3 in DNA: TGTGCCAGCAGTTTATTCTCCCGCGTCGAAGAGACCCAGTACTTC.

The V and J genes are TRBV2 and TRBJ2-7; no reliable D call. CDR3 length: 12 amino acids. V was clipped by 2 bases and J by 2 bases, with 4 bases between them. Germline CDR1 and CDR2: SNHLY and FYNNEI. CDR3: CASSEPPYEQYF. The DNA of the CDR3 is TGTGCCAGCAGTGAACCCCCCTACGAGCAGTACTTC.

In this sample, this clonotype turned up many times. V gene TRBV28 combines with J gene TRBJ1-5; 9 bases are a match to TRBD1. CDR3 length equals 17 residues. Trimming took 1 base from V and 8 from J; bases not matched to a gene: 12. Germline CDR1 and CDR2: MDHEN and SYDVKM. The CDR3 DNA reads as TGTGCCAGCAGTTTATACGGCGGAAGGACAGGGGTCGAGCCCCAGCATTTT. This translates into CASSLYGGRTGVEPQHF.

In its sample, this clonotype was seen a few times. The gene calls are TRBV7-2 and TRBJ1-4; D may be TRBD1 (5 bases). Trimming shortened V by 5 bases and J by 3 bases, and 13 bases separated the two germline ends. This CDR3 is built from 15 residues. CDR1 SGHTA and CDR2 FQGNSA come from the germline V gene. The CDR3 reads CASSPSGGANEKLFF. CDR3 nucleotide sequence: TGTGCCAGCAGCCCCTCGGGAGGGGCTAATGAAAAACTGTTTTTT. Full variable domain (missing parts from reference TRBV7-2 and TRBJ1-4): GAGVSQSPSNKVTEKGKDVELRCDPISGHTALYWYRQSLGQGLEFLIYFQGNSAPDKSGLPSDRFSAERTGGSVSTLTIQRTQQEDSAVYLCASSPSGGANEKLFFGSGTQLSVL.

This clonotype showed up many times. V gene TRBV12-5 combines with J gene TRBJ1-4; D possibly corresponds to TRBD1 (5 bases). CDR1 is LGHNT, CDR2 FRNRAP, per germline. V was pared by 8 bases and J by 8 bases, with 9 bases between. The CDR3 is 11 residues long. The chain's CDR3 is CASRGAEKLFF. CDR3 nucleotide sequence: TGTGCTAGTAGGGGTGCGGAAAAACTGTTTTTT.

The CDR3: CASSPGGGRPNPDTQYF. The CDR3, as DNA: TGTGCCAGCAGCCCGGGCGGGGGGCGGCCGAATCCAGATACGCAGTATTTT. This sequence joins TRBV7-6 and TRBJ2-3, with 8 bases that match TRBD2. This CDR3 comprises 17 residues. V lost 5 bases, J lost 4 bases, and 14 bases stayed unmatched. Germline V gives CDR1 SGHVS, CDR2 FNYEAQ.

This clonotype was seen a few times. The V call is TRBV5-5, the J call TRBJ1-5; no clear D. There are 13 residues in the CDR3. Trimming pared 4 bases from V and 5 bases from J, leaving 10 bases between. The V gene's germline CDR1 is SGHKS and CDR2 YYEKEE (reference sequence). The CDR3 here is CASSPEGYQPQHF. The CDR3 DNA sequence: TGTGCCAGCAGCCCCGAAGGGTATCAGCCCCAGCATTTT.

V gene TRBV9 combines with J gene TRBJ1-2; D uncertain. In germline, CDR1 is SGDLS, CDR2 YYNGEE. V shed 3 bases and J shed 8 bases, with 11 bases lying between them. This CDR3 has 12 residues. CDR3 in amino acids: CASSDATGGYTF. The CDR3 DNA sequence: TGTGCCAGCAGCGACGCCACGGGAGGCTACACCTTC.

In its sample, this clonotype was seen a few times. The rearrangement uses TRBV7-9 and TRBJ2-5; 8 nucleotides agree with TRBD1. Germline CDR1 is SEHNR and CDR2 is FQNEAQ (reference sequence). The CDR3 has 15 residues. J gave up 3 bases and V 7 bases, and 10 bases lay outside the gene matches. CDR3 in amino acids: CASTGQGREKETQYF. In DNA form, the CDR3 reads TGTGCCAGCACCGGACAGGGACGAGAAAAAGAGACCCAGTACTTC.

V and J are TRBV2 and TRBJ2-1; the match to TRBD2 covers 10 bases. Germline V CDR1 and CDR2: SNHLY, FYNNEI. V lost 11 bases, J lost 7 bases, and 11 bases stayed unmatched. The CDR3 has 14 residues. DNA for the CDR3: TGTGCCGGAACAGCGGGGGGGCCAGGGAATGAGCAGTTCTTC. It translates to CAGTAGGPGNEQFF.

The gene calls are TRBV4-1 and TRBJ1-1; no firm D call. V lost 3 bases, J lost 2 bases, and 13 bases lay in between. Germline lookup yields CDR1 MGHRA and CDR2 YSYEKL. The CDR3 is 15 residues long. The chain's CDR3 is CASSHPNAINTEAFF. As DNA, the CDR3 is TGCGCCAGCAGCCATCCTAACGCGATCAACACTGAAGCTTTCTTT.

The chain is built from TRBV5-6 and TRBJ1-2; 7 bases align to TRBD1. This CDR3 has 14 amino acids. Germline V gives CDR1 SGHDT, CDR2 YYEEEE. V gave up 3 bases and J gave up 2 bases; unmatched junction bases: 4. CDR3 loop: CASSWGTANYGYTF. For the CDR3, the DNA is TGTGCCAGCAGCTGGGGGACAGCAAACTATGGCTACACCTTC.

The chain has TRBV13 and TRBJ2-2; 11 bases are a match to TRBD2. J lost 4 bases, V lost 3 bases, and 7 bases had no gene match. The CDR3 totals 17 residues. Germline CDR1 and CDR2: PRHDT and FYEKMQ (reference sequence). CDR3 coding DNA: TGTGCCAGCAGCTTGGGGCTAGCGGGGGGCCCCACCGGGGAGCTGTTTTTT. Encoded protein: CASSLGLAGGPTGELFF.

This clonotype was picked up many times. The chain recombines TRBV7-8 with TRBJ2-1, with TRBD1 matching over 7 bases. The CDR3 loop spans 12 amino acids. J lost 7 bases, V lost 5 bases, and 2 bases had no gene match. CDR1 and CDR2 from the germline V gene are SGHVS and FQNEAQ. The CDR3 region has the DNA TGTGCCAGCAGCCCGACAGGGAATGAGCAGTTCTTC. This gives the protein CASSPTGNEQFF.

This clonotype was counted a few times. This chain joins TRBV5-6 and TRBJ1-2; the match to TRBD1 covers 8 bases. J gave up 2 bases and V 4 bases, and 10 bases lay outside the gene matches. Germline CDR1 reads SGHDT; CDR2 reads YYEEEE. This CDR3 comprises 16 residues. CDR3 DNA sequence: TGTGCCAGCAGCGGAGGACAGGGATGGGTAAACTATGGCTACACCTTC. The encoded protein is CASSGGQGWVNYGYTF. The whole variable domain, remainder taken from reference TRBV5-6 and TRBJ1-2, is DAGVTQSPTHLIKTRGQQVTLRCSPKSGHDTVSWYQQALGQGPQFIFQYYEEEERQRGNFPDRFSGHQFPNYSSELNVNALLLGDSALYLCASSGGQGWVNYGYTFGSGTRLTVV.

The table lists this clonotype with many counts. This chain joins TRBV7-9 and TRBJ2-2, with 7 bases aligning to TRBD1. The V segment lost 5 bases and the J segment 0 bases; nucleotides outside the gene matches: 6. The germline gives CDR1 SEHNR, CDR2 FQNEAQ (reference sequence). The CDR3 loop spans 16 amino acids. The CDR3 region is CASSGQAPTNTGELFF. The CDR3 DNA follows: TGTGCCAGCAGCGGACAGGCGCCTACGAACACCGGGGAGCTGTTTTTT.

This clonotype was picked up many times. J is TRBJ2-1 and V is TRBV28; TRBD2 matches 10 bases. Germline assignment: CDR1 MDHEN and CDR2 SYDVKM. The trim removed 3 bases at V and 4 bases at J, leaving 18 bases unmatched. The CDR3 has 20 amino acids. The CDR3 bases are TGTGCCAGCAGTTTCTCTATTTATGGCGTAGCGGGGGGCCTATACAATGAGCAGTTCTTC. This gives the protein CASSFSIYGVAGGLYNEQFF.

This clonotype was observed a few times. V is TRBV7-9 and J is TRBJ1-1; 11 nucleotides match TRBD1. CDR3 size: 14 residues. V dropped 7 bases and J dropped 3; count of bases not matched to a gene: 4. Germline CDR1 SEHNR, CDR2 FQNEAQ (reference sequence). The CDR3 is CASTDRGPDTEAFF. CDR3 sequence (DNA): TGTGCCAGCACGGACAGGGGGCCGGACACTGAAGCTTTCTTT.

The chain couples TRBV19 to TRBJ1-1; D perhaps matches TRBD1 (6 bases). Trimming stripped 3 bases from V and 8 bases from J, with 19 bases between. Germline-derived CDR1 and CDR2 are LNHDA and SQIVND (reference sequence). This CDR3 is 15 amino acids long. Here the CDR3 reads CASSIEPNLDREAFF. The CDR3 nucleotides are TGTGCCAGTAGTATTGAGCCCAACCTTGACAGGGAAGCTTTCTTT.

The chain employs TRBV7-9 and TRBJ2-7, with 9 bases matching TRBD1. The J segment lost 3 bases and the V segment lost 6 bases, leaving 6 bases of the junction unmatched. This CDR3 is built from 14 residues. CDR1 and CDR2 from the germline V gene are SEHNR and FQNEAQ (reference sequence). The CDR3 here is CASRGQGPYYEQYF. The CDR3, as DNA: TGTGCCAGCAGAGGACAGGGGCCTTACTACGAGCAGTACTTC.

The gene calls are TRBV27 and TRBJ2-3; D ambiguous. The CDR3 has 13 residues. Germline values: CDR1 MNHEY, CDR2 SMNVEV (reference sequence). V was clipped by 6 bases and J by 2 bases, with 9 bases between them. The CDR3 nucleotides read TGTGCCAGCAGCACCCCTTTCACAGATACGCAGTATTTT. Protein sequence: CASSTPFTDTQYF.

V and J are TRBV6-2 or TRBV6-3 and TRBJ1-6; TRBD1 matches at 8 bases. Germline assignment: CDR1 MNHEY and CDR2 SVGEGT. J gave up 5 bases and V 4 bases, and 4 bases lay outside the gene matches. This CDR3 is built from 15 residues. The CDR3 spells CASSLMGQDNSPLHF. The DNA of the CDR3 is TGTGCCAGCAGTTTGATGGGACAGGATAATTCACCCCTCCACTTT.

A few counts support this clonotype. V is TRBV11-1 and J is TRBJ1-2; 9 nucleotides agree with TRBD1. The junction had 8 bases not matched to a gene; V was cut back by 5 bases and J by 4 bases. This CDR3 has 15 residues. Germline V gene data show CDR1 as SGHAT and CDR2 as FQDESV (reference sequence). CDR3 DNA: TGTGCCAGCAGCGCAACAGGGGGCGTACTCTATGGCTACACCTTC. It encodes CASSATGGVLYGYTF.